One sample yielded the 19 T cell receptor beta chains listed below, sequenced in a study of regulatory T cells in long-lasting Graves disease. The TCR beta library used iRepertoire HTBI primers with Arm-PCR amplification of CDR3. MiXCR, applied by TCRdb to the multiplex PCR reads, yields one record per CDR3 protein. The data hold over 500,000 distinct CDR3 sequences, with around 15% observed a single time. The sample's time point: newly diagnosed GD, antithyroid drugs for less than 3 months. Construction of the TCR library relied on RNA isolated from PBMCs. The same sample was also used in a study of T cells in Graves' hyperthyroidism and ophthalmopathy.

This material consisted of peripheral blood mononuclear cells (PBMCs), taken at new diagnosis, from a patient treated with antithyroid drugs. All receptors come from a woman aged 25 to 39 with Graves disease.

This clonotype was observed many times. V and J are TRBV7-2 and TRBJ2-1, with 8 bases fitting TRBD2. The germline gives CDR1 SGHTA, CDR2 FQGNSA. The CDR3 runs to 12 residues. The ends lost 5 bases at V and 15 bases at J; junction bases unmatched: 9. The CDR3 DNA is TGTGCCAGCAGCCTACGGGAGGGTAGTTGGTTCTTC. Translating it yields CASSLREGSWFF.

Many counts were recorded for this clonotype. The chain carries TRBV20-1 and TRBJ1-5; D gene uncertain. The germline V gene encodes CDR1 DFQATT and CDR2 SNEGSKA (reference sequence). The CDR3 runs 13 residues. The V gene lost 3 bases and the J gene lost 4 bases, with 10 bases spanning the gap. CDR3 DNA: TGCAGTGCTAGTACGACCGTGAATCAGCCCCAGCATTTT. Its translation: CSASTTVNQPQHF.

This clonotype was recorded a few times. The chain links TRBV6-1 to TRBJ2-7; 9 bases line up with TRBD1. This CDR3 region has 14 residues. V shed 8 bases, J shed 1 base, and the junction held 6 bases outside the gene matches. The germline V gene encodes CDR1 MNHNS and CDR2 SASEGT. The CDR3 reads CASGRDRVSYEQYF. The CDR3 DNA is TGTGCCAGCGGGCGGGACAGGGTATCCTACGAGCAGTACTTC.

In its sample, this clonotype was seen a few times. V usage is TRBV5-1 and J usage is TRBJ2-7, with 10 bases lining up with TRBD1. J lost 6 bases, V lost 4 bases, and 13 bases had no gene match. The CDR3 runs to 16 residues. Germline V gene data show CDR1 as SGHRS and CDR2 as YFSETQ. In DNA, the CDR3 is TGCGCCAGCAGCCTATACGGGACAGGGGAAATGGGCGAGCAGTACTTC. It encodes CASSLYGTGEMGEQYF. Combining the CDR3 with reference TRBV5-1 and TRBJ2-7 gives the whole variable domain KAGVTQTPRYLIKTRGQQVTLSCSPISGHRSVSWYQQTPGQGLQFLFEYFSETQRNKGNFPGRFSGRQFSNSRSEMNVSTLELGDSALYLCASSLYGTGEMGEQYFGPGTRLTVT.

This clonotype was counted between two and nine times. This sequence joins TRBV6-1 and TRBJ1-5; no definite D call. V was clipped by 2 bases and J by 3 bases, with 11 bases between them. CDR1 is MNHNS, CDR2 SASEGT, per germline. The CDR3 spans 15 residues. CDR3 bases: TGTGCCAGCAGTGAACCGGGAGGGAACAATCAGCCCCAGCATTTT. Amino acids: CASSEPGGNNQPQHF.

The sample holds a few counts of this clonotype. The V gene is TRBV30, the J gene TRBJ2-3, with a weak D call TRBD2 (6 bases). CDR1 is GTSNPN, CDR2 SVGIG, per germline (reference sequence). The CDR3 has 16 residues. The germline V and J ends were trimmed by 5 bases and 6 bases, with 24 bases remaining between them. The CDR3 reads CAWALGRRERDDTQYF. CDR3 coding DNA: TGTGCCTGGGCCCTAGGGAGGAGAGAGCGAGACGATACGCAGTATTTT.

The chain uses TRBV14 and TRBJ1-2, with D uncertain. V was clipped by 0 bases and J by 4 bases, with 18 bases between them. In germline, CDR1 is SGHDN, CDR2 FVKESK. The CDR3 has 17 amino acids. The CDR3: CASSQDHNRPPGYGYTF. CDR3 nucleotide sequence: TGTGCCAGCAGCCAAGATCATAACCGCCCGCCAGGCTATGGCTACACCTTC.

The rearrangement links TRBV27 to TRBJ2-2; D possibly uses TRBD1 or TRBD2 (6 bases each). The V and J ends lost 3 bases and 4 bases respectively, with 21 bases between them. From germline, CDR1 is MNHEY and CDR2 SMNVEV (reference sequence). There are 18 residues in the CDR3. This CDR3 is CASSLTLPRGTPTGELFF. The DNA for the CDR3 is TGTGCCAGCAGTTTGACCCTCCCCCGGGGGACACCCACCGGGGAGCTGTTTTTT.

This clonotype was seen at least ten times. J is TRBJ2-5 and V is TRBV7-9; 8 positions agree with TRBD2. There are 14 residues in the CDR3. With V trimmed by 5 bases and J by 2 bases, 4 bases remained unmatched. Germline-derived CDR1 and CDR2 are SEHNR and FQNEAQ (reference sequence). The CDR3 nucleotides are TGTGCCAGCAGCAAAGCGGGAGCACAAGAGACCCAGTACTTC. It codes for CASSKAGAQETQYF.

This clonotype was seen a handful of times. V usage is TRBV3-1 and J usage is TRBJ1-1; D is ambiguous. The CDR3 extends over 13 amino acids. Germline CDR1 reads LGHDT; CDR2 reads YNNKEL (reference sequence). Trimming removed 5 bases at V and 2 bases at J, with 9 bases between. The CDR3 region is CASSKSSNTEAFF. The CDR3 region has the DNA TGTGCCAGCAGCAAGAGTTCTAACACTGAAGCTTTCTTT.

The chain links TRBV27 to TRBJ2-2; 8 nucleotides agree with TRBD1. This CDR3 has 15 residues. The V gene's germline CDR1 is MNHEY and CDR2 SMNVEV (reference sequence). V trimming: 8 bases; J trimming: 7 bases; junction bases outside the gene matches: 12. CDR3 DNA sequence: TGTGCCAGCCGTCGGGCAGGGGGCGCGATCGGGGAGCTGTTTTTT. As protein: CASRRAGGAIGELFF.

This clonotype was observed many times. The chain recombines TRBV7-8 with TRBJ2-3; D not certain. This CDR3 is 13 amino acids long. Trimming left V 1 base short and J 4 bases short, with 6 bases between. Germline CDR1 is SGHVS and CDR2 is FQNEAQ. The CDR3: CASSLEISDTQYF. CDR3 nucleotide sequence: TGTGCCAGCAGCTTAGAGATTTCAGATACGCAGTATTTT.

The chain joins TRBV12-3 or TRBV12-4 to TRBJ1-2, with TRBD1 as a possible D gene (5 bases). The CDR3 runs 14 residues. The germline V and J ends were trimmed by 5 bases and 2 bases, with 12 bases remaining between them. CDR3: CASSQQELNYGYTF. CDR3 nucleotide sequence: TGTGCCAGCAGTCAACAGGAGCTGAACTATGGCTACACCTTC.

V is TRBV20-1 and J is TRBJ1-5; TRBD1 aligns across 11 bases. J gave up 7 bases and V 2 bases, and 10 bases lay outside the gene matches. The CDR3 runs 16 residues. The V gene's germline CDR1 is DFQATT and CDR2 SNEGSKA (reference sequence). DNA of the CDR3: TGCAGTGCTAGAAGGTTGGGGACAGGGGGAACCCAGCCCCAGCATTTT. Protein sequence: CSARRLGTGGTQPQHF.

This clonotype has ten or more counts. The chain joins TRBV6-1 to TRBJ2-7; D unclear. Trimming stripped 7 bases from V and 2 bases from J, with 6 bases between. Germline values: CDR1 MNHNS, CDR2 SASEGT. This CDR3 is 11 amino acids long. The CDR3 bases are TGTGCCAGCATAGGGCCCTACGAGCAGTACTTC. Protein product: CASIGPYEQYF.

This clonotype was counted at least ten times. CDR3 nucleotides: TGTGCCAGCAGTTACTCGGGCAGCGTGAACACTGAAGCTTTCTTT. It encodes CASSYSGSVNTEAFF. V and J are TRBV6-5 and TRBJ1-1; D not resolved. V lost 0 bases, J lost 0 bases, and 8 bases lay in between. CDR3 length: 15 residues. CDR1 and CDR2 from the germline V gene are MNHEY and SVGAGI.

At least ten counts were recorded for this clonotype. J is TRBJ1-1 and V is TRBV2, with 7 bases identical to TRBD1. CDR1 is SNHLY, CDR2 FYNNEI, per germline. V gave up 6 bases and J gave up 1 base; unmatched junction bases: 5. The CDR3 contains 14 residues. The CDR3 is CASRYRGSNTEAFF. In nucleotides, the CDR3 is TGTGCCAGCAGATACAGGGGATCGAACACTGAAGCTTTCTTT.

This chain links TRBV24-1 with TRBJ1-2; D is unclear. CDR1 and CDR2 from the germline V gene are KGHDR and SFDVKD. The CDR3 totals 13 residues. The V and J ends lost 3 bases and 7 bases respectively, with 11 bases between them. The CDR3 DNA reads TGTGCCACCAGTGATGACCTATTGGCTGGCTACACCTTC. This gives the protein CATSDDLLAGYTF.

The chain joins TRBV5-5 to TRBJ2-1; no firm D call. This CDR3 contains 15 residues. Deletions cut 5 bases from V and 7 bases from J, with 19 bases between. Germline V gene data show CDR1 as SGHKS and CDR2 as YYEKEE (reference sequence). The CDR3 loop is CASRNTRLISNEQFF. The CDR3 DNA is TGTGCCAGCAGGAACACCCGGTTGATAAGTAATGAGCAGTTCTTC.